The 16 T cell receptor beta chains reported below all come from one sample, sequenced in a study of blood T cell repertoires in COVID-19 (dated by TCRdb to about 2020). Library preparation was by the immunoSEQ multiplex PCR assay. The source is immuneACCESS, and TCRdb retained only in-frame sequences with V and J called. Part of the clones is not carried over; for the studies checked, unresolved V genes explain less than half of this, and the remainder is unexplained. The sample table contains around 180,000 clones; only one count was recorded for 89% of them. The ten largest account for approximately 2.5% of the sample. Sequenced sample: PBMCs or T cells enriched from blood (not recorded which). The receptors derive from a woman aged 40 to 50 with acute COVID-19.

The chain combines TRBV30 with TRBJ2-1; possible D gene TRBD1, 6 bases. The CDR3 loop spans 14 amino acids. V lost 0 bases to trimming and J lost 7 bases, with 13 bases between them. Germline V CDR1 and CDR2: GTSNPN, SVGIG (reference sequence). CDR3 sequence: CAWSVRDIGNEQFF. CDR3 sequence (DNA): TGTGCCTGGAGTGTACGGGACATTGGGAATGAGCAGTTCTTC. Combining the CDR3 with reference TRBV30 and TRBJ2-1 gives the whole variable domain SQTIHQWPATLVQPVGSPLSLECTVEGTSNPNLYWYRQAAGRGLQLLFYSVGIGQISSEVPQNLSASRPQDRQFILSSKKLLLSDSGFYLCAWSVRDIGNEQFFGPGTRLTVL.

The chain is built from TRBV3-1 (or the pseudogene TRBV3-2) and TRBJ1-4; the D is unclear. Germline V gene data show CDR1 as LGHDT and CDR2 as YNNKEL (reference sequence). The CDR3 covers 14 residues. Trimming stripped 2 bases from V and 3 bases from J, with 7 bases between. The chain's CDR3 is CASSQMQANEKLFF. The CDR3 DNA is TGTGCCAGCAGCCAAATGCAGGCTAATGAAAAACTGTTTTTT.

The J gene is TRBJ2-7, the V gene TRBV4-1; D ambiguous. Between the trimmed V and J ends, which lost 1 base and 2 bases, there was a span of 9 bases. The CDR3 totals 14 residues. CDR1 is MGHRA, CDR2 YSYEKL, per germline. The CDR3 spells CASSQATPPYEQYF. The CDR3 region has the DNA TGCGCCAGCAGCCAAGCGACACCCCCCTACGAGCAGTACTTC.

This clone was counted a single time. CDR3 DNA sequence: TGTGCCAGCTTCAAAGCCGGGGGGGTCGATGAGCAGTTCTTC. Translation gives CASFKAGGVDEQFF. The chain uses TRBV18 and TRBJ2-1; 8 positions match TRBD2. The length of the CDR3 is 14 residues. J lost 8 bases, V lost 7 bases, and 10 bases had no gene match. Germline-derived CDR1 and CDR2 are KGHSH and LQKENI.

The J gene is TRBJ2-7, the V gene TRBV7-9; unclear D gene. The CDR3 is 14 amino acids. Trimming took off 3 bases at V and 3 bases at J, with 12 bases between the two ends. Per germline, CDR1 SEHNR and CDR2 FQNEAQ (reference sequence). The CDR3 reads CASSFGQTNYEQYF. The CDR3 region has the DNA TGTGCCAGCAGCTTCGGTCAGACAAACTACGAGCAGTACTTC.

V gene TRBV7-8 combines with J gene TRBJ1-2; D gene ambiguous. Trimming shortened V by 6 bases and J by 5 bases, and 16 bases separated the two germline ends. The CDR3 extends over 14 amino acids. CDR1 is SGHVS and CDR2 is FQNEAQ in the germline V gene. The CDR3 spells CASSTTEGGYGYTF. CDR3 sequence (DNA): TGTGCCAGCAGTACTACCGAGGGCGGGTATGGCTACACCTTC.

J is TRBJ2-1 and V is TRBV11-2; the match to TRBD2 covers 14 bases. The CDR3 runs 16 residues. Germline V gene sequence: CDR1 SGHAT, CDR2 FQNNGV. Unmatched junction bases numbered 7, after V lost 6 bases and J lost 6 bases. CDR3 in amino acids: CASRAPGLAGVNEQFF. The CDR3 coding sequence is TGTGCCAGCAGAGCCCCGGGACTAGCGGGAGTCAATGAGCAGTTCTTC. Full variable domain (remainder filled in from reference TRBV11-2 and TRBJ2-1): EAGVAQSPRYKIIEKRQSVAFWCNPISGHATLYWYQQILGQGPKLLIQFQNNGVVDDSQLPKDRFSAERLKGVDSTLKIQPAKLEDSAVYLCASRAPGLAGVNEQFFGPGTRLTVL.

The genes are TRBV27 and TRBJ2-2; TRBD2 might be the D (5 bases). Germline lookup yields CDR1 MNHEY and CDR2 SMNVEV (reference sequence). The CDR3 has 14 residues. V was cut by 6 bases and J by 0 bases, with 8 bases left in between. CDR3 region: CASRWETNTGELFF. CDR3 DNA sequence: TGTGCCAGCAGGTGGGAGACGAACACCGGGGAGCTGTTTTTT.

The V gene is TRBV2, the J gene TRBJ1-3, with D perhaps TRBD1 (5 bases). V was pared by 2 bases and J by 14 bases, with 13 bases between. The germline gives CDR1 SNHLY, CDR2 FYNNEI. The CDR3 covers 12 residues. For the CDR3, the DNA is TGTGCCAGCAGTGAACAGGGAACAACCGTATATTTT. Amino acid sequence: CASSEQGTTVYF.

V usage is TRBV7-9 and J usage is TRBJ1-3; unclear D gene. V lost 5 bases to trimming and J lost 0 bases, with 8 bases between them. The CDR3 sequence is 14 residues long. The V gene's germline CDR1 is SEHNR and CDR2 FQNEAQ (reference sequence). In DNA form, the CDR3 reads TGTGCCAGCAGCAAGAGGAGCTCTGGAAACACCATATATTTT. Translation gives CASSKRSSGNTIYF.

This clone appeared a single time. The chain combines TRBV30 with TRBJ1-6; D may be TRBD1 (5 bases). V was cut by 7 bases and J by 6 bases, with 16 bases left in between. CDR1 is GTSNPN and CDR2 is SVGIG in the germline V gene (reference sequence). The CDR3 has 14 amino acids. The CDR3 loop is CASALGGVNSPLHF. The CDR3 coding sequence is TGTGCCTCCGCCTTGGGAGGGGTTAATTCACCCCTCCACTTT.

The chain combines TRBV30 with TRBJ1-3; D might be TRBD1 (6 bases). The CDR3 length is 14 residues. Trimming left V 5 bases short and J 4 bases short, with 15 bases between. The germline gives CDR1 GTSNPN, CDR2 SVGIG (reference sequence). CDR3 in amino acids: CAWWPLGAGNTIYF. CDR3 sequence (DNA): TGTGCCTGGTGGCCCTTGGGGGCGGGAAACACCATATATTTT.

V usage is TRBV29-1 and J usage is TRBJ2-5; D perhaps matches TRBD1 (5 bases). Germline loops: CDR1 SQVTM, CDR2 ANQGSEA. Trimming shortened V by 5 bases and J by 4 bases, and 17 bases separated the two germline ends. CDR3 length: 14 residues. For the CDR3, the DNA is TGCAGCGTTCGTCCGGGCCAGGGCCCAGAGACCCAGTACTTC. This gives the protein CSVRPGQGPETQYF.

V and J are TRBV5-4 and TRBJ1-2; perhaps TRBD1 as D (6 bases). This CDR3 has 14 amino acids. Germline CDR1 is SGHNT and CDR2 is YYREEE (reference sequence). V dropped 4 bases and J dropped 4 bases, with 14 bases sitting between them. CDR3: CASSPRTERYGYTF. CDR3 nucleotide sequence: TGTGCCAGCAGCCCAAGGACAGAGCGCTATGGCTACACCTTC.

This chain uses TRBV15 with TRBJ2-7, with a possible D match to TRBD1 (6 bases). Germline V gives CDR1 LNHNV, CDR2 YYDKDF (reference sequence). Between the trimmed V and J ends, which lost 1 base and 6 bases, there was a span of 13 bases. The CDR3 loop spans 14 amino acids. CDR3 bases: TGTGCCACCAGCAGAGCCGGGACATCCCTCGAGCAGTACTTC. This gives the protein CATSRAGTSLEQYF.

This chain's CDR3 is CASSPRQDPYGYTF. CDR3 DNA sequence: TGTGCCAGCTCACCCCGACAGGATCCCTATGGCTACACCTTC. V and J are TRBV18 and TRBJ1-2; perhaps TRBD1 as D (6 bases). Per germline, CDR1 KGHSH and CDR2 LQKENI. Trimming pared 3 bases from V and 4 bases from J, leaving 12 bases between. The CDR3 length is 14 residues.